A selection of T cell receptor beta chains follows, all from one sample in a study of cytotoxic CD8 clonotypes in ibrutinib-treated CLL. Measured with immunoSEQ multiplex PCR; TCRdb has only the in-frame clones, and not every one. This sample carries 100,000 to 150,000 clones, 70% to 90% of them seen once, and the ten largest clones take about 2.1%. The input for sequencing was PBMCs, taken after 24 months of ibrutinib treatment. The receptor set was obtained from a human donor with chronic lymphocytic leukemia. CDR3s include the opening cysteine and the closing phenylalanine or tryptophan. The listing skips clone size in some rows; elsewhere it reads once, few, many or a size class.

cdr3_aa: CASRRGRNEKLFF
clone_size: NA
v_call: TRBV2

cdr3_aa: CASRPGTVNTEAFF
clone_size: NA
v_call: TRBV2

cdr3_aa: CASVQRVSGVVSTEAFF
clone_size: NA
v_call: TRBV19

cdr3_aa: CAISGREGEGQETQYF
clone_size: NA
v_call: TRBV10-3

cdr3_aa: CASSPGLNSGAEYF
clone_size: NA
v_call: TRBV9

cdr3_aa: CASSLGGIGTDTQYF
clone_size: NA
v_call: TRBV2

cdr3_aa: CASSVLGTEQYF
clone_size: NA
v_call: TRBV11-2

cdr3_aa: CASSGSSGFGETQYF
clone_size: NA
v_call: TRBV9

cdr3_aa: CASSGGRTQYF
clone_size: once
v_call: TRBV28

cdr3_aa: CASSHYDRTGGTEAFF
clone_size: few
v_call: TRBV13

cdr3_aa: CASSYRDRGRGDTQYF
clone_size: NA
v_call: TRBV7-9

cdr3_aa: CASSLRADGANVLTF
clone_size: NA
v_call: TRBV5-5

cdr3_aa: CASSPPGRGHFTF
clone_size: NA
v_call: TRBV18

cdr3_aa: CASSLRWNTEAFF
clone_size: NA
v_call: TRBV7-2

cdr3_aa: CASSSIAGNTEAFF
clone_size: NA
v_call: TRBV11-1

cdr3_aa: CASSQTGVGGEKLFF
clone_size: NA
v_call: TRBV5-4

cdr3_aa: CASRALGEKLFF
clone_size: NA
v_call: TRBV28

cdr3_aa: CAISESAGGTPLHF
clone_size: NA
v_call: TRBV10-3

cdr3_aa: CASRSWGNTEAFF
clone_size: NA
v_call: TRBV19

cdr3_aa: CASSPPGQGYYGYTF
clone_size: NA
v_call: TRBV5-4

cdr3_aa: CASSARSGGGNEQFF
clone_size: NA
v_call: TRBV9

cdr3_aa: CASTKAPLTTNTGELFF
clone_size: NA
v_call: TRBV7-6

cdr3_aa: CSVATGRGDTQYF
clone_size: NA
v_call: TRBV29-1

cdr3_aa: CASSFQSAGGIGYTF
clone_size: once
v_call: TRBV27

cdr3_aa: CASSLGGPQVPAFF
clone_size: once
v_call: TRBV5-1

cdr3_aa: CASSWDRGTWEQFF
clone_size: NA
v_call: TRBV7-9

cdr3_aa: CASSLALTISEAFF
clone_size: NA
v_call: TRBV7-2

cdr3_aa: CASSMWDREAEAFF
clone_size: NA
v_call: TRBV19